This T cell receptor beta chain appears in the sequencing data of a study of graft-versus-host responses after intestinal transplantation. Study information: Each recipient received a multivisceral, liver-intestinal, or isolated intestinal graft. For about three years after anti-thymocyte globulin induction, all recipients took tacrolimus and steroids. The study's findings and limits: Some patients had graft-donor T cell macrochimerism. In their allografts, the ratios of graft-versus-host to host-versus-graft T cell clones were high. Early post-transplant declines in HvG were associated with peak levels of circulating GvH clones.

The data were produced by immunoSEQ multiplex PCR, yet TCRdb's version contains in-frame clones alone and is incomplete. The repertoire holds roughly 90,000 clones, with roughly nine tenths as singletons. Of note for this clone: Its specificity is unknown.

CDR3 size: 16 residues. V lost 4 bases to trimming and J lost 4 bases, with 16 bases between them. Germline CDR1 and CDR2: KGHSH and LQKENI. The V call is TRBV18, the J call TRBJ1-4; D is possibly TRBD1 (5 bases). Sequenced material: unstimulated CD4+ T cells sorted from spleen or lymph node cells, taken before transplant. The sequence derives from a human donor who was the organ donor for an intestinal transplant. The CDR3 is CASSRSAQGLNEKLFF. CDR3 DNA sequence: TGTGCCAGCTCACGGTCCGCGCAGGGCCTTAATGAAAAACTGTTTTTT.